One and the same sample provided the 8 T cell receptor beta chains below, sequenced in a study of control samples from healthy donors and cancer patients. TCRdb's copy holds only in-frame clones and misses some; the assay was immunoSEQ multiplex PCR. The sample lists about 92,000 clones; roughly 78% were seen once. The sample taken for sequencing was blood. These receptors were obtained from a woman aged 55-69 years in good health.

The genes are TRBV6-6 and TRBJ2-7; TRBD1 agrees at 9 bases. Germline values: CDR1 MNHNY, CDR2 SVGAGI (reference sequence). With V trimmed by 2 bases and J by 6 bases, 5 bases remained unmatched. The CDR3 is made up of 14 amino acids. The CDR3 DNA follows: TGTGCCAGCAGTTACACCGGGACAGGGACCGAGCAGTACTTC. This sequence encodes CASSYTGTGTEQYF.

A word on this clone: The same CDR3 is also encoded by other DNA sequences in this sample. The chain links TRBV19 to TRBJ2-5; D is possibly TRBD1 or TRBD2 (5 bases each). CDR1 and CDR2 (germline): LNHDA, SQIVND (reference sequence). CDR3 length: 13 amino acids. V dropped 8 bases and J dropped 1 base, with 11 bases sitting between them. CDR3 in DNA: TGTGCCAGTTCGGGGCGAATCCAAGAGACCCAGTACTTC. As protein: CASSGRIQETQYF. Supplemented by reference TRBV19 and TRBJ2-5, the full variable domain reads DGGITQSPKYLFRKEGQNVTLSCEQNLNHDAMYWYRQDPGQGLRLIYYSQIVNDFQKGDIAEGYSVSREKKESFPLTVTSAQKNPTAFYLCASSGRIQETQYFGPGTRLLVL.

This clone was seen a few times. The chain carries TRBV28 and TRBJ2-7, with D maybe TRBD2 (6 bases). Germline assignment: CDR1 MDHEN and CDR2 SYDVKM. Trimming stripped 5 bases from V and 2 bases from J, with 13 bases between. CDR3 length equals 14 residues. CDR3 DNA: TGTGCCAGCAGTCCGGCGGGGACCCCCTACGAGCAGTACTTC. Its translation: CASSPAGTPYEQYF.

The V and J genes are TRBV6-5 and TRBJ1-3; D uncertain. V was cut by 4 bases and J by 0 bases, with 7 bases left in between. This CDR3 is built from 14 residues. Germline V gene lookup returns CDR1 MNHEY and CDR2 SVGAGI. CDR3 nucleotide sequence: TGTGCCAGCAGTTCTCCTGCCTCTGGAAACACCATATATTTT. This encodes CASSSPASGNTIYF.

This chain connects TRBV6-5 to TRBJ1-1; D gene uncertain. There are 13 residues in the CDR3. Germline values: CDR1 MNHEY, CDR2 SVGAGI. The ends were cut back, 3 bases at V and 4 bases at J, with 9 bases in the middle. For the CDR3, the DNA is TGTGCCAGCAGTTATGGAGGTGTCACTGAAGCTTTCTTT. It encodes CASSYGGVTEAFF.

CDR3 region: CASSLLTDNSPLHF. The CDR3 nucleotides read TGTGCCAGCAGCTTGCTGACAGATAATTCACCCCTCCACTTT. The chain links TRBV7-9 to TRBJ1-6, with D possibly TRBD1 on 5 matching bases. The CDR3 has 14 residues. Germline loops: CDR1 SEHNR, CDR2 FQNEAQ (reference sequence). Trimming pared 3 bases from V and 5 bases from J, leaving 8 bases between.

The DNA for the CDR3 is TGTGCCAGCAGGCCGGACAGGGGGTTCGATCAGCCCCAGCATTTT. Translation gives CASRPDRGFDQPQHF. The gene calls are TRBV28 and TRBJ1-5; 10 bases are shared with TRBD1. The J segment lost 5 bases and the V segment lost 6 bases, leaving 7 bases of the junction unmatched. The CDR3 sequence is 15 residues long. Germline V gene data show CDR1 as MDHEN and CDR2 as SYDVKM.

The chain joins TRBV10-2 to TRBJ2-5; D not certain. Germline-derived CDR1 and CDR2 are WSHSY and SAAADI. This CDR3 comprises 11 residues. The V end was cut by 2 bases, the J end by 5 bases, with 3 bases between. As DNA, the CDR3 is TGCGCCAGCAGTGAGGGGGAGACCCAGTACTTC. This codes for CASSEGETQYF.